This TCR beta chain was found in a study of response to subunit inactivated influenza vaccine. TCRdb passed the RT-PCR reads through MiXCR, listing each CDR3 protein once. The sample holds approximately 530,000 distinct CDR3 sequences; 6.5% to 8% are singletons and the top ten take 10% to 15%. The V segment lost 4 bases and the J segment 6 bases; nucleotides outside the gene matches: 12. The CDR3 runs 15 residues. Per germline, CDR1 SGDLS and CDR2 YYNGEE. The sample was PBMCs from blood, taken less than 30 months after vaccination. The receptor comes from a man between 50 and 75 years old who received an inactivated influenza vaccine. V gene TRBV9 combines with J gene TRBJ1-2, with 7 bases aligning to TRBD1. This CDR3 is CASSPDLTGLHGYTF. CDR3 nucleotide sequence: TGTGCCAGCAGCCCAGATTTGACAGGGTTACATGGCTACACCTTC.